This T cell receptor (beta chain) was identified during a study of blood T cell repertoires in COVID-19. Across the whole study: Specimens from acute and convalescent COVID-19 originated in the United States, Italy and Spain. T cells, B-cell-depleted T cells, or PBMCs supplied cDNA or gDNA.

V trimming: 5 bases; J trimming: 5 bases; junction bases outside the gene matches: 6. The CDR3 extends over 14 amino acids. From germline, CDR1 is SGHRS and CDR2 YFSETQ. Authors' processing steps: Nucleated cell number was recorded as an estimate derived from reference gene primer amplification. The assay was immunoSEQ multiplex PCR, and TCRdb's table has in-frame clones only and misses some. V, J and clone size are taken as reported in that table, and D and trimming were inferred from the DNA itself. The table has about 26,000 clones, around 67% seen once; the top ten hold 7.3%. The sequenced sample was peripheral blood. This sequence originates from a man aged 55-75 years with active or convalescent COVID-19. This chain uses TRBV5-1 with TRBJ2-3; 9 positions match TRBD2. The CDR3 DNA reads as TGCGCCAGCAGGGCGGGGGGGCAAAGAGATACGCAGTATTTT. It codes for CASRAGGQRDTQYF.